A single TCR beta chain is shown here with its context. Its recognized antigen is unknown. Base-call qualities are not available, and no considerably larger clone is one nucleotide away. This sample is drawn from a study of CD8+ T cells in alopecia areata (dated by TCRdb to the late 2010s). Regarding the complete study: High-throughput TCRbeta sequencing was used to examine T cell clonal expansion in alopecia areata in both the C3H/HeJ mouse model and human patients. RNA came from the PAXgene miRNA kit for fixed scalp, the miRNeasy kit for PBMCs, and the RNeasy kit for mouse skin. TCRbeta CDR3 regions were amplified by immunoSEQ multiplex PCR using 35 Vbeta forward and 13 Jbeta reverse primers. Clonality in the scalp was compared among normal scalp (n=4), patchy alopecia areata scalp (n=8), and alopecia totalis/universalis scalp (n=8). Scalp tissue and sorted CD4+ and CD8+ peripheral blood T cells from patchy and totalis/universalis alopecia areata patients and from healthy controls were covered by human TCRbeta sequencing. The paper as a whole reports these results and caveats: Lesional scalp, especially in alopecia totalis/universalis, showed higher clonality and more expanded CD8+ clones than normal scalp, suggesting antigenic drive. Resident alphabeta T cells in normal human skin are also sequenced, complicating scalp TCR repertoire analysis, unlike mouse skin dominated by gammadelta T cells. Compared with mice, TCR sequences shared between patients were less clear, possibly partly because of HLA diversity across the patient population.

After PBMCs were isolated by density centrifugation and stained for CD3, CD4 and CD8, a FACSAria was used to sort CD4+ and CD8+ T cells. Scalp biopsies and blood samples were obtained from unaffected controls. The germline V gene (reference sequence) supplies CDR1 PRHDT and CDR2 FYEKMQ. V loses 5 bases at its end and J loses 1 base; junction bases beyond the gene matches: 2. The CDR3 starts with the cysteine, ends with the phenylalanine, and has 15 residues. CDR3 DNA is the only sequence kept; it has 45 bases, read in frame from the first base. The library came from the immunoSEQ multiplex PCR assay. RNA was extracted from all samples and reverse transcribed into cDNA, which served as template for TCR sequencing. SuperScript III was used for first-strand cDNA synthesis, primed with a 2:1 mix of oligo-dT and random hexamers. A synthetic immune receptor repertoire was used to assess amplification bias, and residual bias was removed computationally. As for the authors' bioinformatics: Raw reads were preprocessed to remove errors, and CDR3 was defined according to IMGT conventions as the region from the conserved cysteine to phenylalanine. Clonality was computed by normalizing Shannon entropy by log2 of the number of productive unique TCRs and subtracting the result from 1. Whether each scalp clone was CD4 or CD8 was inferred by checking scalp TCRbeta sequences against the CD4 and CD8 repertoires from sorted blood. As stored in TCRdb, this immuneACCESS dataset retains in-frame rearrangements with V and J assigned. A fraction of the clones does not appear; measured against another copy, unresolved V genes explain less than half of the discrepancy, and the remainder lacks a known reason. The V and J calls and clone size come from that table; D and trimming were worked out from the DNA. The sample table records 90,000 to 120,000 clones; 59% of these occur just once. In total, the top ten clones hold roughly 20% of the sample.

The material sequenced was CD8+ T cells sorted from blood. This chain is built from TRBV13 and TRBJ2-3, with TRBD2 matching 11 junction bases. This TCR was sampled from a human donor in good health. CDR3 reads: CASSPGLAGTDTQYF. The nucleotide sequence reads as follows: TGTGCCAGCAGCCCGGGACTAGCGGGCACAGATACGCAGTATTTT.